Presented here are 32 T cell receptor beta chains from one specimen sequenced in a study of blood T cell repertoires in COVID-19. Data came from immunoSEQ multiplex PCR; TCRdb stores just in-frame clones and leaves some out. There are some 250,000 clones in the sample; 86% occur only once, and 6.2% lies in the top ten. The sample taken for sequencing was peripheral blood. These receptors were obtained from a man in his 60s with acute or convalescent COVID-19.

This chain connects TRBV7-8 to TRBJ1-1; D uncertain. The CDR3 runs 17 residues. Trimming removed 1 base at V and 0 bases at J, with 15 bases between. The germline gives CDR1 SGHVS, CDR2 FQNEAQ. The CDR3 is CASSLGAGRRLNTEAFF. DNA for the CDR3: TGTGCCAGCAGCTTAGGAGCAGGCCGCCGACTGAACACTGAAGCTTTCTTT.

The V and J genes are TRBV7-2 and TRBJ1-2; no clear D gene. This CDR3 has 13 residues. With 2 bases removed from V and 0 bases from J, the gap between germline ends came to 4 bases. CDR1 and CDR2 from the germline V gene are SGHTA and FQGNSA. The CDR3 nucleotides are TGTGCCAGCAGCTTATCCTCTAACTATGGCTACACCTTC. Translation gives CASSLSSNYGYTF.

The rearrangement joins TRBV6-1 to TRBJ1-1; D perhaps matches TRBD1 (6 bases). Trimming shortened V by 1 base and J by 4 bases, and 10 bases separated the two germline ends. CDR1 is MNHNS and CDR2 is SASEGT in the germline V gene. The CDR3 runs to 14 residues. In DNA, the CDR3 is TGTGCCAGCAGTGAAGGACAGGCGGTCACTGAAGCTTTCTTT. It specifies CASSEGQAVTEAFF.

V is TRBV7-2 and J is TRBJ1-1; 10 bases are shared with TRBD1. With 2 bases clipped from V and 4 bases from J, the junction kept 4 bases outside the gene matches. CDR1 and CDR2 (germline): SGHTA, FQGNSA. The CDR3 extends over 15 amino acids. The CDR3 DNA reads TGTGCCAGCAGCTTAACCGGGACAGGGGCCACTGAAGCTTTCTTT. This gives the protein CASSLTGTGATEAFF.

The chain links TRBV6-5 to TRBJ1-3, with a tentative D call TRBD1 (5 bases). The CDR3 consists of 14 residues. CDR1 and CDR2 from the germline V gene are MNHEY and SVGAGI. V was clipped by 6 bases and J by 1 base, with 10 bases between them. This CDR3 is CASRGEGSGNTIYF. The DNA of the CDR3 is TGTGCCAGCAGAGGGGAGGGATCTGGAAACACCATATATTTT.

V usage is TRBV5-4 and J usage is TRBJ2-1; TRBD2 matches at 7 bases. CDR3 size: 13 residues. Germline CDR1 SGHNT, CDR2 YYREEE (reference sequence). The J segment lost 7 bases and the V segment lost 5 bases, leaving 6 bases of the junction unmatched. In DNA, the CDR3 is TGTGCCAGCAGTCAGGGAGGGCGTAATGAGCAGTTCTTC. This sequence encodes CASSQGGRNEQFF.

This rearrangement joins TRBV12-5 to TRBJ2-1; 11 positions agree with TRBD2. This CDR3 spans 16 amino acids. V was pared by 6 bases and J by 1 base, with 5 bases of the junction left unmatched. Germline V gives CDR1 LGHNT, CDR2 FRNRAP. The CDR3 bases are TGTGCTAGTGGAACAACTAGCGGGAGTTCCTACAATGAGCAGTTCTTC. Amino acids: CASGTTSGSSYNEQFF.

V is TRBV7-3 and J is TRBJ2-1, with a weak D call TRBD2 (5 bases). Germline CDR1 SGHTA, CDR2 FQGTGA. The V end lost 5 bases, the J end lost 4 bases, and 15 bases lay between the germline ends. This CDR3 comprises 15 residues. Here the CDR3 DNA reads TGTGCCAGCAGCCTAAACTCGGGGAAATACAATGAGCAGTTCTTC. It specifies CASSLNSGKYNEQFF.

The CDR3 loop is CASSVEAGGASGNTIYF. CDR3 coding DNA: TGTGCCAGCAGCGTAGAGGCAGGGGGCGCCTCTGGAAACACCATATATTTT. The chain carries TRBV9 and TRBJ1-3; 8 bases are a match to TRBD1. Germline trimming cut 0 bases from V and 0 bases from J; bases unmatched to any gene: 5. The germline V gene has CDR1 SGDLS and CDR2 YYNGEE. The CDR3 runs 17 residues.

This clone came up a few times. This rearrangement joins TRBV29-1 to TRBJ2-3, with 8 bases matching TRBD1. The germline V gene encodes CDR1 SQVTM and CDR2 ANQGSEA. The CDR3 contains 14 residues. Trimming took 7 bases from V and 1 from J; bases not matched to a gene: 7. The chain's CDR3 is CSAPGGMGTDTQYF. CDR3 coding DNA: TGCAGCGCTCCAGGGGGCATGGGCACAGATACGCAGTATTTT.

This chain joins TRBV29-1 and TRBJ1-1; D call uncertain. Germline assignment: CDR1 SQVTM and CDR2 ANQGSEA. Deletions cut 7 bases from V and 4 bases from J, with 10 bases between. The CDR3 contains 11 residues. The CDR3 region is CSGVLRTEAFF. DNA for the CDR3: TGCAGCGGAGTTTTACGCACTGAAGCTTTCTTT.

The chain couples TRBV12-3 or TRBV12-4 to TRBJ2-5; no reliable D call. V was cut by 5 bases and J by 4 bases, with 8 bases left in between. This CDR3 spans 12 amino acids. The CDR3 loop reads CASSVQVETQYF. Here the CDR3 DNA reads TGTGCCAGCAGTGTGCAGGTAGAGACCCAGTACTTC.

The chain uses TRBV7-8 and TRBJ2-5, with D perhaps TRBD2 (6 bases). The CDR3 extends over 13 amino acids. V lost 5 bases to trimming and J lost 5 bases, with 12 bases between them. In germline, CDR1 is SGHVS, CDR2 FQNEAQ. The CDR3 nucleotides read TGTGCCAGCAGCCAGGGACGGGAGGAGACCCAGTACTTC. The encoded protein is CASSQGREETQYF. The complete variable domain, with remaining parts taken from reference TRBV7-8 and TRBJ2-5, reads GAGVSQSPRYKVAKRGQDVALRCDPISGHVSLFWYQQALGQGPEFLTYFQNEAQLDKSGLPSDRFFAERPEGSVSTLKIQRTQQEDSAVYLCASSQGREETQYFGPGTRLLVL.

J is TRBJ2-1 and V is TRBV28; tentative D call: TRBD2 (5 bases). The V end lost 6 bases, the J end lost 8 bases, and 11 bases lay between the germline ends. The CDR3 spans 12 residues. Germline CDR1 reads MDHEN; CDR2 reads SYDVKM. The CDR3 DNA is TGTGCCAGCAGGAGGCGGGTGGATGAGCAGTTCTTC. It is translated as CASRRRVDEQFF. Complete variable domain (other parts from reference TRBV28 and TRBJ2-1): DVKVTQSSRYLVKRTGEKVFLECVQDMDHENMFWYRQDPGLGLRLIYFSYDVKMKEKGDIPEGYSVSREKKERFSLILESASTNQTSMYLCASRRRVDEQFFGPGTRLTVL.

This chain joins TRBV7-9 and TRBJ1-1; D is unclear. The CDR3 is 15 amino acids. V was trimmed by 2 bases and J by 4 bases, leaving 14 bases between them. From germline, CDR1 is SEHNR and CDR2 FQNEAQ (reference sequence). CDR3 DNA sequence: TGTGCCAGCAGCTTAACCGGGAACCCGGGCACTGAAGCTTTCTTT. This translates into CASSLTGNPGTEAFF.

Written as DNA, the CDR3 is TGTGCCAGCAGACAGGGGACGAATTCACCCCTCCACTTT. Protein sequence: CASRQGTNSPLHF. The rearrangement uses TRBV27 and TRBJ1-6, with 7 bases fitting TRBD1. This CDR3 has 13 amino acids. Germline-derived CDR1 and CDR2 are MNHEY and SMNVEV (reference sequence). V gave up 6 bases and J gave up 7 bases; unmatched junction bases: 3.

The chain uses TRBV11-3 and TRBJ2-7; D is perhaps TRBD2 (7 bases). This CDR3 has 14 amino acids. Trimming cost V 1 base and J 6 bases, with 13 bases left between them. Germline values: CDR1 SGHNT, CDR2 YENEEA. Written as DNA, the CDR3 is TGTGCCAGCAGCTTAGCGAGAGGGGGGGGCGAGCAGTACTTC. Amino acids: CASSLARGGGEQYF.

The chain has TRBV5-1 and TRBJ2-7, with a weak D call TRBD1 (6 bases). Per germline, CDR1 SGHRS and CDR2 YFSETQ. The CDR3 is made up of 15 amino acids. With 1 base removed from V and 0 bases from J, the gap between germline ends came to 11 bases. The CDR3 coding sequence is TGCGCCAGCAGCTTGAACCGGGACACCTCCTACGAGCAGTACTTC. Its protein is CASSLNRDTSYEQYF.

This clone appeared a single time. V and J are TRBV5-1 and TRBJ1-2, with 8 nucleotides matching TRBD1. Germline V gene sequence: CDR1 SGHRS, CDR2 YFSETQ. There are 16 residues in the CDR3. J gave up 1 base and V 0 bases, and 5 bases lay outside the gene matches. CDR3 sequence reads: CASSLETGEYNYGYTF. The DNA of the CDR3 is TGCGCCAGCAGCTTGGAGACAGGGGAGTATAACTATGGCTACACCTTC. Looking up the rest from reference TRBV5-1 and TRBJ1-2 gives the full variable domain: KAGVTQTPRYLIKTRGQQVTLSCSPISGHRSVSWYQQTPGQGLQFLFEYFSETQRNKGNFPGRFSGRQFSNSRSEMNVSTLELGDSALYLCASSLETGEYNYGYTFGSGTRLTVV.

The V call is TRBV14, the J call TRBJ1-4; a possible D gene is TRBD1 (6 bases). The ends were cut back, 4 bases at V and 8 bases at J, with 17 bases in the middle. Germline loops: CDR1 SGHDN, CDR2 FVKESK. This CDR3 is built from 15 residues. In nucleotides, the CDR3 is TGTGCCAGCAGCCGATCTACAGGGTTGGGGGAAAAACTGTTTTTT. Its translation is CASSRSTGLGEKLFF.

This chain links TRBV3-1 (or the pseudogene TRBV3-2) with TRBJ1-2, with D maybe TRBD1 (5 bases). The CDR3 loop spans 13 amino acids. V shed 1 base and J shed 7 bases, with 10 bases lying between them. Germline lookup yields CDR1 LGHDT and CDR2 YNNKEL (reference sequence). In DNA, the CDR3 is TGTGCCAGCAGCCAAGCCAGGGCGGCTGGCTACACCTTC. Its protein is CASSQARAAGYTF.

The count of this clone is one. The chain joins TRBV7-9 to TRBJ1-2; D remains ambiguous. The ends were cut back, 2 bases at V and 2 bases at J, with 9 bases in the middle. The CDR3 loop spans 14 amino acids. Per germline, CDR1 SEHNR and CDR2 FQNEAQ (reference sequence). CDR3 bases: TGTGCCAGCAGCTTACTAACAGAGAACTATGGCTACACCTTC. Protein product: CASSLLTENYGYTF. Using reference TRBV7-9 and TRBJ1-2 for the parts outside the CDR3, the full variable domain is DTGVSQNPRHKITKRGQNVTFRCDPISEHNRLYWYRQTLGQGPEFLTYFQNEAQLEKSRLLSDRFSAERPKGSFSTLEIQRTEQGDSAMYLCASSLLTENYGYTFGSGTRLTVV.

The chain is built from TRBV28 and TRBJ1-2; D perhaps matches TRBD1 (6 bases). The ends were cut back, 3 bases at V and 4 bases at J, with 15 bases in the middle. CDR1 MDHEN and CDR2 SYDVKM come from the germline V gene. The CDR3 sequence is 15 residues long. In nucleotides, the CDR3 is TGTGCCAGCAGTTTCCCACAGGGAGCGACCTATGGCTACACCTTC. It is translated as CASSFPQGATYGYTF.

In DNA, the CDR3 is TGTGCCTGGAGACTAGGGACTGAAGCTTTCTTT. Translated: CAWRLGTEAFF. The V call is TRBV30, the J call TRBJ1-1; D not certain. The CDR3 extends over 11 amino acids. Germline-derived CDR1 and CDR2 are GTSNPN and SVGIG (reference sequence). The V gene lost 3 bases and the J gene lost 5 bases, with 7 bases spanning the gap.

This chain uses TRBV5-6 with TRBJ2-1; 10 bases fit TRBD2. Trimming took 0 bases from V and 0 from J; bases not matched to a gene: 6. The germline V gene encodes CDR1 SGHDT and CDR2 YYEEEE. The CDR3 extends over 18 amino acids. The CDR3, as DNA: TGTGCCAGCAGCTTGGCCCTAGCGGGAGCCAGCTCCTACAATGAGCAGTTCTTC. As protein: CASSLALAGASSYNEQFF.

The chain's CDR3 is CASRNPGQRKNIQYF. For the CDR3, the DNA is TGTGCCAGCAGAAATCCGGGACAGAGAAAAAACATTCAGTACTTC. The chain uses TRBV27 and TRBJ2-4, with 7 bases fitting TRBD1. The germline V gene has CDR1 MNHEY and CDR2 SMNVEV (reference sequence). V lost 6 bases and J lost 4; bases outside the gene matches: 9. The CDR3 spans 15 residues.

In this sample, this clone turned up once. This sequence joins TRBV28 and TRBJ2-5; no definite D call. The V gene lost 6 bases and the J gene lost 5 bases, with 16 bases spanning the gap. Germline values: CDR1 MDHEN, CDR2 SYDVKM. This CDR3 has 14 residues. The CDR3 sequence: CASRGTPPGETQYF. CDR3 in DNA: TGTGCCAGCAGGGGTACACCACCCGGGGAGACCCAGTACTTC.

The genes are TRBV7-8 and TRBJ2-3; D is unresolved. CDR3 length: 17 amino acids. The V gene's germline CDR1 is SGHVS and CDR2 FQNEAQ. V lost 5 bases to trimming and J lost 0 bases, with 18 bases between them. The CDR3, as DNA: TGTGCCAGCAGCCCCCCTCGCGCGGCGTCGAGCACAGATACGCAGTATTTT. Its translation is CASSPPRAASSTDTQYF.

The table lists this clone with a few counts. The rearrangement links TRBV4-3 to TRBJ2-7; 8 bases align to TRBD1. The V gene end was trimmed by 0 bases and the J gene end by 3 bases; junction bases not matched to a gene: 4. Germline V gene sequence: CDR1 LGHNA, CDR2 YSLEER. This CDR3 has 15 amino acids. The CDR3 spells CASSQDTDRDYEQYF. DNA of the CDR3: TGCGCCAGCAGCCAAGATACGGACAGGGACTACGAGCAGTACTTC.

The V gene is TRBV6-2 or TRBV6-3, the J gene TRBJ2-3; TRBD2 might be the D (6 bases). Trimming cost V 4 bases and J 0 bases, with 14 bases left between them. The germline V gene encodes CDR1 MNHEY and CDR2 SVGEGT. CDR3 length: 16 amino acids. In DNA, the CDR3 is TGTGCCAGCAGTTGGGGGAGGAGCGGTAGCACAGATACGCAGTATTTT. Its translation is CASSWGRSGSTDTQYF.

This clone was seen a few times. The chain uses TRBV5-6 and TRBJ2-2; 8 nucleotides match TRBD1. Germline lookup yields CDR1 SGHDT and CDR2 YYEEEE. The CDR3 is made up of 17 amino acids. Trimming cost V 3 bases and J 4 bases; bases outside gene matches: 11. The CDR3 loop reads CASSSIYLDRGTGELFF. The CDR3 DNA sequence: TGTGCCAGCAGCTCAATCTATTTAGACAGGGGCACCGGGGAGCTGTTTTTT.

The genes are TRBV7-9 and TRBJ1-5, with TRBD1 matching 10 bases. CDR1 is SEHNR, CDR2 FQNEAQ, per germline (reference sequence). This CDR3 spans 18 amino acids. V shed 5 bases and J 1 base; nucleotides not matched to a gene: 11. In DNA form, the CDR3 reads TGTGCCAGCAGCCCAGGGGACAGGGGAGTGATGAGCAATCAGCCCCAGCATTTT. Protein product: CASSPGDRGVMSNQPQHF.